These 31 T cell receptor beta chains originate from one sample sequenced in a study of blood T cell repertoires in COVID-19. Some clones are missing from TCRdb's copy, which holds only in-frame ones; the method was immunoSEQ multiplex PCR. The sample has 250,000 to 350,000 clones; approximately 90% are singletons. The sequenced sample was peripheral blood. The receptors shown here come from a woman in her twenties or thirties with active or convalescent COVID-19.

The rearrangement uses TRBV7-8 and TRBJ1-4; a possible D gene is TRBD1 (5 bases). The germline CDR1 and CDR2 sequences are SGHVS and FQNEAQ. The ends were cut back, 5 bases at V and 3 bases at J, with 13 bases in the middle. The CDR3 sequence is 15 residues long. The CDR3: CASSPYSGANEKLFF. The CDR3 DNA reads as TGTGCCAGCAGCCCTTATTCGGGGGCTAATGAAAAACTGTTTTTT.

This clone has a handful of counts. The chain is built from TRBV7-9 and TRBJ2-7, with 7 bases aligning to TRBD1. Germline V lookup: CDR1 SEHNR, CDR2 FQNEAQ (reference sequence). The V gene end was trimmed by 5 bases and the J gene end by 3 bases; junction bases not matched to a gene: 10. There are 15 residues in the CDR3. CDR3 region: CASSLPPTGIYEQYF. As DNA, the CDR3 is TGTGCCAGCAGCCTCCCACCGACAGGGATCTACGAGCAGTACTTC.

This clone was detected a few times. The chain links TRBV3-1 (or the pseudogene TRBV3-2) to TRBJ2-3, with D possibly matching TRBD2 (6 bases). Germline V gene sequence: CDR1 LGHDT, CDR2 YNNKEL (reference sequence). The CDR3 spans 12 residues. The V and J ends lost 8 bases and 11 bases respectively, with 17 bases between them. In DNA, the CDR3 is TGTGCCAGCTCAACCGGGAGCGGACTGCAGTATTTT. Translated, it gives CASSTGSGLQYF.

The chain is built from TRBV9 and TRBJ1-3, with D possibly being TRBD1 (6 bases). CDR3 length: 16 amino acids. CDR1 and CDR2 (germline): SGDLS, YYNGEE. Trimming took 3 bases from V and 0 from J, leaving 13 bases between them. The CDR3: CASSATGNPSGNTIYF. The DNA for the CDR3 is TGTGCCAGCAGCGCGACAGGTAATCCCTCTGGAAACACCATATATTTT.

Notes on this clone: The junction shows a germline mismatch at one end, possibly a read error. J is TRBJ1-3 and V is TRBV30, with D unresolved. Looked up from germline, CDR1 is GTSNPN and CDR2 is SVGIG (reference sequence). CDR3 length: 13 residues. As DNA, the CDR3 is TGTGCCTGGAGTACGGCAGGTGGAACCACCATATATTTT. It encodes CAWSTAGGTTIYF. Full variable domain (outside the CDR3, taken from reference TRBV30 and TRBJ1-3): SQTIHQWPATLVQPVGSPLSLECTVEGTSNPNLYWYRQAAGRGLQLLFYSVGIGQISSEVPQNLSASRPQDRQFILSSKKLLLSDSGFYLCAWSTAGGTTIYFGEGSWLTVV.

This clone was seen only a few times. V is TRBV19 and J is TRBJ1-2; TRBD1 is a possible D gene (5 bases). The germline V gene has CDR1 LNHDA and CDR2 SQIVND (reference sequence). CDR3 length: 12 amino acids. V gave up 9 bases and J gave up 6 bases, with 14 bases separating them. The CDR3 DNA reads TGTGCCAGCTCCCGCTCGGGGGATGGCTACACCTTC. Protein: CASSRSGDGYTF.

The chain is built from TRBV10-1 and TRBJ1-1; D may be TRBD1 (5 bases). Per the germline V gene, CDR1 is WNHNN and CDR2 is SYGVQD (reference sequence). The CDR3 contains 14 residues. Trimming removed 0 bases from V and 7 bases from J, with 12 bases in between. DNA for the CDR3: TGCGCCAGCAGTGAGTCGCAGGGTAGGCTTGAAGCTTTCTTT. As protein: CASSESQGRLEAFF.

The table lists this clone with a few counts. The chain couples TRBV6-2 or TRBV6-3 to TRBJ2-7, with 7 bases identical to TRBD2. Germline V gene lookup returns CDR1 MNHEY and CDR2 SVGEGT. The CDR3 runs to 15 residues. J gave up 1 base and V 2 bases, and 5 bases lay outside the gene matches. CDR3 residues: CASSYERGRSYEQYF. In DNA, the CDR3 is TGTGCCAGCAGTTACGAGCGGGGAAGATCCTACGAGCAGTACTTC.

The chain links TRBV5-8 to TRBJ2-2; D may be TRBD1 (6 bases). The CDR3 totals 14 residues. The ends were cut back, 2 bases at V and 5 bases at J, with 10 bases in the middle. Germline CDR1 reads SGHTS; CDR2 reads YDEGEE. The CDR3 DNA sequence: TGTGCCAGCAGCTTTTACAGGGATACCGGGGAGCTGTTTTTT. This sequence encodes CASSFYRDTGELFF.

The rearrangement links TRBV5-4 to TRBJ1-2, with 9 bases that match TRBD1. Germline V lookup: CDR1 SGHNT, CDR2 YYREEE (reference sequence). This CDR3 contains 14 residues. Losses at the gene ends were 3 bases for V and 12 bases for J; bases not matched to a gene: 12. CDR3 region: CASSSTQGAEVNTF. CDR3 nucleotides: TGTGCCAGCAGCTCGACACAGGGGGCGGAGGTGAACACCTTC.

With regard to this clone: It is likely a read error, because the conserved phenylalanine at the end of the CDR3 is missing. The CDR3 here is CASSYTGGSGYTL. CDR3 in DNA: TGTGCCAGCAGTTACACGGGGGGTTCTGGCTACACCCTC. The rearrangement links TRBV6-5 to TRBJ1-2; D is perhaps TRBD1 (5 bases). CDR3 size: 13 residues. The V gene's germline CDR1 is MNHEY and CDR2 SVGAGI. V lost 2 bases to trimming and J lost 7 bases, with 11 bases between them.

The chain employs TRBV4-3 and TRBJ1-4; 8 bases align to TRBD1. This CDR3 has 16 residues. The V segment lost 0 bases and the J segment 8 bases; nucleotides outside the gene matches: 8. Germline CDR1 LGHNA, CDR2 YSLEER. The DNA for the CDR3 is TGCGCCAGCAGCCAAGAAGTAGGACAGGGCGAGGAAAAACTGTTTTTT. The encoded protein is CASSQEVGQGEEKLFF.

This clone showed up just a few times. The J gene is TRBJ2-5, the V gene TRBV7-8; 8 positions agree with TRBD1. The V and J ends lost 5 bases and 13 bases, in that order; junction bases with no gene match: 9. The CDR3 contains 12 residues. Germline V gives CDR1 SGHVS, CDR2 FQNEAQ. CDR3 region: CASSPGQGISYF. CDR3 nucleotide sequence: TGTGCCAGCAGCCCAGGACAGGGAATCTCGTACTTC.

This rearrangement joins TRBV6-2 or TRBV6-3 to TRBJ1-1; no definite D call. V was shortened by 5 bases and J by 4 bases, with 5 bases between the two germline ends. Germline V gives CDR1 MNHEY, CDR2 SVGEGT. CDR3 length: 11 residues. The CDR3 bases are TGTGCCAGCAGTACCGGCACTGAAGCTTTCTTT. Amino acid sequence: CASSTGTEAFF.

This chain connects TRBV6-5 to TRBJ2-3; D is undetermined. The V end lost 8 bases, the J end lost 1 base, and 10 bases lay between the germline ends. The CDR3 spans 13 residues. Germline V lookup: CDR1 MNHEY, CDR2 SVGAGI. The CDR3 sequence: CASEERGTDTQYF. The DNA of the CDR3 is TGTGCCAGCGAAGAGAGAGGCACAGATACGCAGTATTTT.

The chain recombines TRBV21-1 with TRBJ2-3; the table's D call, TRBD2, was not checked against the DNA. TRBV21-1 is classified as a pseudogene. The CDR3 sequence is 16 residues long. CDR3 DNA: TGTGCCAGCAGGAATTCTCCAGCGGGGGATACAGATACGCAGTATTTT. Translated, it gives CASRNSPAGDTDTQYF.

CDR3 residues: CASSVGGGGGDEQFF. CDR3 nucleotide sequence: TGTGCCAGCAGCGTAGGCGGCGGGGGGGGCGATGAGCAGTTCTTC. The rearrangement uses TRBV9 and TRBJ2-1, with 9 bases lining up with TRBD2. Germline V gene data show CDR1 as SGDLS and CDR2 as YYNGEE. Germline trimming cut 0 bases from V and 8 bases from J; bases unmatched to any gene: 6. The length of the CDR3 is 15 residues.

The genes are TRBV28 and TRBJ2-3; a weak D match, TRBD2 (5 bases). Trimming left V 5 bases short and J 2 bases short, with 14 bases between. Germline V gene data show CDR1 as MDHEN and CDR2 as SYDVKM. The CDR3 runs to 15 residues. The CDR3 DNA is TGTGCCAGCAGTCCCCCGGACGGACTCACAGATACGCAGTATTTT. Its translation: CASSPPDGLTDTQYF.

The genes are TRBV9 and TRBJ2-1; 11 bases align to TRBD2. This CDR3 is 15 amino acids long. Germline-derived CDR1 and CDR2 are SGDLS and YYNGEE. V gave up 5 bases and J gave up 4 bases; unmatched junction bases: 5. The CDR3 DNA reads TGTGCCAGCAGTACTCTAGCGGGGGGTTACAATGAGCAGTTCTTC. Protein sequence: CASSTLAGGYNEQFF.

CDR3 in amino acids: CASSTHRQETQYF. CDR3 bases: TGTGCCAGCAGTACCCACAGGCAAGAGACCCAGTACTTC. V is TRBV6-5 and J is TRBJ2-5; D is perhaps TRBD1 (5 bases). Germline V gene sequence: CDR1 MNHEY, CDR2 SVGAGI. The CDR3 is made up of 13 amino acids. V lost 5 bases, J lost 2 bases, and 9 bases lay in between.

The CDR3 nucleotides are TGTGCCAGCAGCGACGGACGGCGGAGGAACACCTTC. Translated, it gives CASSDGRRRNTF. The V gene is TRBV27, the J gene TRBJ1-2; D remains ambiguous. The V and J ends lost 6 bases and 12 bases respectively, with 17 bases between them. This CDR3 region has 12 residues. The germline gives CDR1 MNHEY, CDR2 SMNVEV (reference sequence).

The V call is TRBV7-2, the J call TRBJ1-1; D not resolved. V was trimmed by 5 bases and J by 0 bases, leaving 10 bases between them. The CDR3 sequence is 14 residues long. The germline V gene encodes CDR1 SGHTA and CDR2 FQGNSA. DNA for the CDR3: TGTGCCAGCAGCCTCCATACAGTGAACACTGAAGCTTTCTTT. This gives the protein CASSLHTVNTEAFF.

The V gene is TRBV29-1, the J gene TRBJ2-7; 10 bases line up with TRBD2. Germline V gene lookup returns CDR1 SQVTM and CDR2 ANQGSEA. The CDR3 is made up of 13 amino acids. V trimming: 4 bases; J trimming: 3 bases; junction bases outside the gene matches: 3. The DNA for the CDR3 is TGCAGCGTTGTCCTAGCGGGGGACTACGAGCAGTACTTC. Translation: CSVVLAGDYEQYF.

The chain recombines TRBV5-1 with TRBJ2-3; TRBD1 is a possible D gene (5 bases). This CDR3 region has 15 residues. Trimming stripped 4 bases from V and 1 base from J, with 13 bases between. CDR1 SGHRS and CDR2 YFSETQ come from the germline V gene. CDR3 loop: CASSLSGAGTDTQYF. CDR3 sequence (DNA): TGCGCCAGCAGCCTGAGTGGGGCGGGCACAGATACGCAGTATTTT.

The V call is TRBV9, the J call TRBJ1-1; TRBD1 matches at 9 bases. This CDR3 region has 16 residues. The V and J ends lost 2 bases and 3 bases, in that order; junction bases with no gene match: 8. Germline CDR1 is SGDLS and CDR2 is YYNGEE. This CDR3 reads CASSVGQGLGDTEAFF. As DNA, the CDR3 is TGTGCCAGCAGCGTCGGACAGGGGTTGGGGGACACTGAAGCTTTCTTT.

This clone was counted once. The V and J genes are TRBV5-4 and TRBJ2-3; the D gene is possibly TRBD2 (5 bases). Trimming took off 4 bases at V and 2 bases at J, with 11 bases between the two ends. Per the germline V gene, CDR1 is SGHNT and CDR2 is YYREEE (reference sequence). This CDR3 has 14 residues. CDR3 nucleotide sequence: TGTGCCAGCAGCCTAAGAGCGGACACAGATACGCAGTATTTT. It yields the protein CASSLRADTDTQYF.

This chain connects TRBV5-8 to TRBJ2-1; TRBD2 matches 11 bases. The CDR3 consists of 15 residues. Germline V CDR1 and CDR2: SGHTS, YDEGEE. The ends lost 0 bases at V and 6 bases at J; junction bases unmatched: 2. The CDR3 here is CASSLVLAGANEQFF. CDR3 nucleotides: TGTGCCAGCAGCTTGGTACTAGCGGGGGCCAATGAGCAGTTCTTC.

This chain joins TRBV23-1 and TRBJ2-7; 7 bases are a match to TRBD1. TRBV23-1 carries the ORF label, with uncertain function. There are 15 residues in the CDR3. The J segment lost 0 bases and the V segment lost 7 bases, leaving 9 bases of the junction unmatched. The CDR3 here is CASIPGQINSYEQYF. CDR3 in DNA: TGCGCCAGCATCCCGGGACAGATAAACTCCTACGAGCAGTACTTC.

The chain carries TRBV28 and TRBJ1-2; D gene unclear. Germline CDR1 MDHEN, CDR2 SYDVKM. Deletions cut 4 bases from V and 0 bases from J, with 6 bases between. The CDR3 consists of 13 residues. The CDR3: CASSSGPNYGYTF. As DNA, the CDR3 is TGTGCCAGCAGTTCTGGCCCTAACTATGGCTACACCTTC.

This chain connects TRBV27 to TRBJ2-5; maybe TRBD1 (5 bases). CDR3 length equals 14 residues. Germline V lookup: CDR1 MNHEY, CDR2 SMNVEV (reference sequence). V dropped 8 bases and J dropped 1 base, with 14 bases sitting between them. CDR3 residues: CASAPGQTQETQYF. In DNA, the CDR3 is TGTGCCAGCGCACCAGGGCAGACCCAAGAGACCCAGTACTTC.

As to this clone: This CDR3 is also generated by other DNA sequences in the sample. The chain has TRBV15 and TRBJ1-2; the match to TRBD1 covers 11 bases. CDR3 size: 14 residues. Germline V lookup: CDR1 LNHNV, CDR2 YYDKDF (reference sequence). V gave up 3 bases and J gave up 4 bases; unmatched junction bases: 1. CDR3: CATSRGQGGYGYTF. The CDR3 DNA follows: TGTGCCACCAGCAGGGGACAGGGGGGCTATGGCTACACCTTC.